This TCR beta chain was identified during a study of patients and donors after allogeneic stem cell transplantation. Trimming left V 2 bases short and J 0 bases short, with 13 bases between. The V gene's germline CDR1 is MNHEY and CDR2 SMNVEV (reference sequence). The CDR3 is 16 residues long. This clonotype was recorded a few times. TCRdb reprocessed the RT-PCR reads with MiXCR, giving one entry per CDR3 protein. Found here are 920,000 or so distinct CDR3 sequences, 15% to 20% of them singletons; the top ten hold 5.5% to 6.5%. The chain links TRBV27 to TRBJ1-1, with a weak D call TRBD1 (5 bases). This clonotype was sampled from a human donor who was either an allogeneic HSCT recipient or a stem cell or donor lymphocyte infusion donor (not recorded which). It is not recorded whose cells these are; they may come from a transplant donor. Sequencing was carried out using blood, either unsorted or a sorted T cell fraction (not recorded which). The CDR3 sequence is CASSLTGDYMNTEAFF. CDR3 in DNA: TGTGCCAGCAGTTTAACCGGGGACTACATGAACACTGAAGCTTTCTTT.